Listed below are T cell receptor beta chains from one sample, sequenced in a study of T cell changes during pregnancy in multiple sclerosis. Assay: immunoSEQ multiplex PCR; the TCRdb copy retains only in-frame clones and omits some. In the table there are tens of thousands of clones, around 92% of which are singletons. The sample in question was CD4+ T cells from peripheral blood mononuclear cells, obtained after pregnancy. Source of these receptors: a female donor with multiple sclerosis, enrolled in a pregnancy study. Both conserved end residues are part of each CDR3. The order of the fields is J gene, clone size, D gene, V gene, CDR3 protein, CDR3 DNA. D genes are given only for firm matches. The size entry is marked missing in some rows and otherwise reads once, few, many or a size class.

TRBJ2-4 . . TRBV30 CAWSVPGVDIQYF TGTGCCTGGAGTGTACCAGGGGTGGACATTCAGTACTTC
TRBJ1-5 . . TRBV7-3 CASSSIQRNQPQHF TGTGCCAGCAGCTCAATACAGAGAAATCAGCCCCAGCATTTT
TRBJ2-7 . TRBD2 TRBV4-1 CASSQVAAGLLSYEQYF TGCGCCAGCAGCCAAGTAGCAGCGGGACTCCTATCCTACGAGCAGTACTTC
TRBJ2-1 . TRBD1 TRBV19 CASQGTGSYNEQFF TGTGCCAGCCAGGGGACAGGCTCCTACAATGAGCAGTTCTTC
TRBJ2-7 few TRBD2 TRBV4-3 CASSQGDYPSSYEQYF TGCGCCAGCAGCCAGGGGGACTACCCGAGCTCCTACGAGCAGTACTTC
TRBJ2-3 . TRBD2 TRBV4-2 CASSQARTLAGGSTDTQYF TGTGCCAGCAGCCAAGCTCGCACTCTAGCGGGAGGTAGCACAGATACGCAGTATTTT
TRBJ2-5 . . TRBV19 CASSKMLTSNPLRETQYF TGTGCCAGTAGTAAGATGTTAACTAGCAACCCTCTACGGGAGACCCAGTACTTC
TRBJ1-1 . . TRBV18 CASSPDTLNTEAFF TGTGCCAGCTCACCAGACACCCTGAACACTGAAGCTTTCTTT
TRBJ1-1 . TRBD1 TRBV28 CASRLDRATEAFF TGTGCCAGCAGGTTAGACAGGGCCACTGAAGCTTTCTTT
TRBJ2-3 . TRBD1 TRBV28 CASSSLGRQGRGLIDTQYF TGTGCCAGCAGCTCGCTGGGGAGACAGGGCAGAGGGCTAATAGATACGCAGTATTTT
TRBJ2-3 . . TRBV29-1 CSVVRESDTQYF TGCAGCGTTGTCAGGGAATCAGATACGCAGTATTTT
TRBJ2-6 . . TRBV18 CASSLLRETLGGANVLTF TGTGCCAGCTCCCTACTCAGAGAGACTTTAGGTGGGGCCAACGTCCTGACTTTC
TRBJ2-2 . . TRBV19 CASSSSGTITGELFF TGTGCCAGTAGTTCCTCCGGGACAATCACCGGGGAGCTGTTTTTT
TRBJ1-3 . . TRBV7-2 CASTLARSGNTIYF TGTGCCAGCACCCTTGCACGGTCTGGAAACACCATATATTTT
TRBJ1-2 . TRBD1 TRBV19 CASSITHRDRGLYGYTF TGTGCCAGTAGTATCACACACCGGGACAGGGGACTCTATGGCTACACCTTC
TRBJ1-2 . . TRBV11-2 CASSLLGQTNYGYTF TGTGCCAGCAGCTTATTAGGACAAACAAACTATGGCTACACCTTC
TRBJ1-4 . . TRBV19 CASSIAAATNEKLFF TGTGCCAGTAGTATCGCGGCAGCAACTAATGAAAAACTGTTTTTT
TRBJ2-1 once . TRBV14 CASSPTSGLSYNEQFF TGTGCCAGCAGCCCTACGAGCGGGTTGTCCTACAATGAGCAGTTCTTC
TRBJ2-7 . TRBD1 TRBV28 CASSPLTGARGHQYF TGTGCCAGCAGTCCCCTGACAGGGGCGAGGGGCCACCAGTACTTC
TRBJ1-2 . TRBD1 TRBV28 CASRPGQGARGYTF TGTGCCAGCAGACCGGGACAGGGGGCTCGTGGCTACACCTTC
TRBJ2-2 . TRBD2 TRBV6-5 CASSPLAGGAGELFF TGTGCCAGCAGCCCACTAGCGGGAGGCGCCGGGGAGCTGTTTTTT
TRBJ2-7 . . TRBV28 CASSFRLVGDEQYF TGTGCCAGCAGTTTTCGACTAGTAGGCGACGAGCAGTACTTC
TRBJ2-1 . TRBD2 TRBV5-1 CASSLAIAGPYNEQFF TGCGCCAGCAGCTTGGCCATAGCGGGTCCTTACAATGAGCAGTTCTTC
TRBJ1-3 . TRBD1 TRBV2 CATFGTGGRGNTIYF TGTGCCACCTTTGGGACAGGGGGTAGAGGAAACACCATATATTTT
TRBJ2-4 . . TRBV11-3 CASSPHPGNIQYF TGTGCCAGCAGCCCCCATCCAGGAAACATTCAGTACTTC
TRBJ1-4 once TRBD1 TRBV27 CASSYRGQGRVKLFF TGTGCCAGCAGTTACCGGGGACAGGGCAGGGTAAAACTGTTTTTT
TRBJ2-3 . TRBD2 TRBV7-2 CASSAAGGPDTQYF TGTGCCAGCAGCGCAGCGGGGGGGCCAGATACGCAGTATTTT
TRBJ2-7 . TRBD2 TRBV30 CAWSVRRAGGYEQYF TGTGCCTGGAGTGTAAGGCGAGCGGGGGGCTACGAGCAGTACTTC
TRBJ2-7 . TRBD2 TRBV9 CASSVGASGPYEQYF TGTGCCAGCAGCGTAGGAGCTAGCGGGCCTTACGAGCAGTACTTC
TRBJ2-5 once . TRBV14 CASSQDPAGAAAQYF TGTGCCAGCAGCCAAGATCCGGCGGGGGCGGCGGCCCAGTACTTC
TRBJ1-5 . . TRBV16 CASSRTNSNQPQHF TGTGCCAGCAGTCGTACAAATAGCAATCAGCCCCAGCATTTT
TRBJ2-1 . TRBD2 TRBV5-1 CASSFRGTSGTYNEQFF TGCGCCAGCAGCTTTCGGGGGACTAGCGGGACATACAATGAGCAGTTCTTC
TRBJ2-7 . . TRBV28 CASSFLGQGNPYEQYF TGTGCCAGCAGTTTCCTAGGGCAGGGTAACCCCTACGAGCAGTACTTC
TRBJ2-3 . TRBD2 TRBV19 CASSIALAGVTDTQYF TGTGCCAGTAGTATAGCACTAGCGGGAGTGACAGATACGCAGTATTTT
TRBJ1-5 . . TRBV11-2 CASSLGRRDQPQHF TGTGCCAGCAGCTTAGGACGGCGGGATCAGCCCCAGCATTTT
TRBJ2-7 . TRBD2 TRBV7-2 CASSSGTSGRGGYEQYF TGTGCCAGCAGCTCCGGGACTAGCGGGAGGGGGGGTTACGAGCAGTACTTC
TRBJ1-5 once . TRBV4-3 CASSQEGGYNQPQHF TGCGCCAGCAGCCAAGAAGGGGGATACAATCAGCCCCAGCATTTT
TRBJ2-1 . TRBD2 TRBV6-5 CASSPSGLFRNEQFF TGTGCCAGCAGCCCTAGCGGATTGTTTAGGAATGAGCAGTTCTTC
TRBJ2-2 . TRBD2 TRBV25-1 CASSERLAGETGELFF TGTGCCAGCAGTGAAAGGCTAGCGGGAGAGACCGGGGAGCTGTTTTTT
TRBJ2-5 . TRBD2 TRBV10-3 CAISGLAGGQETQYF TGTGCCATCAGTGGGCTAGCGGGAGGCCAAGAGACCCAGTACTTC